The next 8 T cell receptor beta chains were all read from a single sample in a study of T cells in Graves' hyperthyroidism and ophthalmopathy. The TCR beta CDR3 regions underwent amplification using RNA transcripts as the source. HTBI primers were the set used in a first-round RT-PCR of the TCR CDR3. In TCRdb, the multiplex PCR reads were re-called with MiXCR into one record per CDR3 protein. The table lists 600,000 to 700,000 distinct CDR3 sequences, just under 45% of them singletons, with roughly 7.2% in the top ten. The sample was peripheral blood or thyroid tissue (not recorded which). The receptor set was obtained from an adult man with Graves' disease, either hyperthyroidism or ophthalmopathy (not recorded which).

In regard to this clonotype: Sequence at one end of the junction differs from germline and may be a read error. The chain links TRBV2 to TRBJ1-1; no clear D. In germline, CDR1 is SNHLY, CDR2 FYNNEI. This CDR3 spans 12 amino acids. This chain's CDR3 is CAGSLRNWEAFF. Written as DNA, the CDR3 is TGTGCCGGCAGTTTAAGGAATTGGGAAGCTTTCTTT.

This clonotype came up a few times. The chain is built from TRBV7-6 and TRBJ1-6; tentatively, D is TRBD1 (5 bases). V was clipped by 1 base and J by 4 bases, with 11 bases between them. This CDR3 contains 16 residues. The germline CDR1 and CDR2 sequences are SGHVS and FNYEAQ. The CDR3 reads CASSLDGGTYNSPLHF. The CDR3 DNA is TGTGCCAGCAGCTTAGATGGGGGGACTTATAATTCACCCCTCCACTTT. Filled out from reference TRBV7-6 and TRBJ1-6, the complete variable domain reads GAGVSQSPRYKVTKRGQDVALRCDPISGHVSLYWYRQALGQGPEFLTYFNYEAQQDKSGLPNDRFSAERPEGSISTLTIQRTEQRDSAMYRCASSLDGGTYNSPLHFGNGTRLTVT.

Written as DNA, the CDR3 is TGCAGTGCTAGAAGCCCCCTCGACAGCAGCTTCTCCTACGAGCAGTACTTC. This translates into CSARSPLDSSFSYEQYF. This chain connects TRBV20-1 to TRBJ2-7; D is possibly TRBD1 (5 bases). CDR1 DFQATT and CDR2 SNEGSKA come from the germline V gene (reference sequence). The V end was cut by 2 bases, the J end by 0 bases, with 20 bases between. The CDR3 runs 17 residues.

The chain couples TRBV29-1 to TRBJ2-7; 13 positions agree with TRBD2. The J segment lost 9 bases and the V segment lost 5 bases, leaving 7 bases of the junction unmatched. Germline CDR1 and CDR2: SQVTM and ANQGSEA. This CDR3 region has 13 residues. The CDR3 loop reads CSVQLAGGPGQYF. In DNA form, the CDR3 reads TGCAGCGTTCAACTAGCGGGAGGGCCCGGGCAGTACTTC.

This chain connects TRBV7-3 to TRBJ2-5; 8 positions agree with TRBD1. Trimming removed 5 bases from V and 4 bases from J; junction bases left unmatched: 9. The germline CDR1 and CDR2 sequences are SGHTA and FQGTGA. The length of the CDR3 is 15 residues. The CDR3 coding sequence is TGTGCCAGCAGCAAAACGGGAGACAGGGGAGAGACCCAGTACTTC. Its translation is CASSKTGDRGETQYF. The whole variable domain, filled in from reference TRBV7-3 and TRBJ2-5, reads GAGVSQTPSNKVTEKGKYVELRCDPISGHTALYWYRQSLGQGPEFLIYFQGTGAADDSGLPNDRFFAVRPEGSVSTLKIQRTERGDSAVYLCASSKTGDRGETQYFGPGTRLLVL.

The chain recombines TRBV6-2 or TRBV6-3 with TRBJ1-2; TRBD1 is a possible D gene (5 bases). The germline V gene encodes CDR1 MNHEY and CDR2 SVGEGT. This CDR3 contains 16 residues. V was trimmed by 0 bases and J by 5 bases, leaving 16 bases between them. The CDR3 protein is CASSYSWTNEPYGYTF. Written as DNA, the CDR3 is TGTGCCAGCAGTTACTCGTGGACAAATGAACCTTATGGCTACACCTTC.

The rearrangement uses TRBV5-1 and TRBJ2-2; D gene unclear. Trimming stripped 4 bases from V and 3 bases from J, with 10 bases between. Per the germline V gene, CDR1 is SGHRS and CDR2 is YFSETQ. The CDR3 runs 14 residues. This chain's CDR3 is CASSERADTGELFF. Here the CDR3 DNA reads TGCGCCAGCAGCGAGCGCGCGGACACCGGGGAGCTGTTTTTT.

The chain is built from TRBV29-1 and TRBJ1-2, with 9 bases lining up with TRBD1. The germline V gene has CDR1 SQVTM and CDR2 ANQGSEA. Losses at the gene ends were 6 bases for V and 8 bases for J; bases not matched to a gene: 7. The CDR3 has 12 residues. This CDR3 reads CSVGTGLGGYTF. CDR3 nucleotide sequence: TGCAGCGTCGGGACAGGGCTGGGCGGCTACACCTTC. Full variable domain (remainder filled in from reference TRBV29-1 and TRBJ1-2): SAVISQKPSRDICQRGTSLTIQCQVDSQVTMMFWYRQQPGQSLTLIATANQGSEATYESGFVIDKFPISRPNLTFSTLTVSNMSPEDSSIYLCSVGTGLGGYTFGSGTRLTVV.